The clone carrying this T cell receptor (beta chain) appeared once. This record belongs to a study of blood T cell repertoires in COVID-19. The overall study: Some COVID-19 samples were acute and others convalescent; all came from the United States, Italy and Spain. The analysed material was cDNA or gDNA that came from T cells, B-cell-depleted T cells, or PBMCs.

The authors' processing: How many nucleated cells were present was estimated from reference gene primer amplification. TCRdb's copy holds only in-frame clones and misses some; the assay was immunoSEQ multiplex PCR. The DNA gave D and trimming, while V, J and clone size come from that table. The sample consists of about 210,000 clones, roughly 86% of them appearing once. This CDR3 contains 15 residues. Germline trimming cut 5 bases from V and 3 bases from J; bases unmatched to any gene: 8. The germline CDR1 and CDR2 sequences are SGHAT and FQDESV (reference sequence). Sequencing was performed on peripheral blood. The TCR comes from a woman aged 40 to 49 with acute or convalescent COVID-19. V gene TRBV11-1 combines with J gene TRBJ2-7, with 9 bases lining up with TRBD2. Written as DNA, the CDR3 is TGTGCCAGCAGCCCAGCCTGGCGGGGGGGCTACGAGCAGTACTTC. Encoded protein: CASSPAWRGGYEQYF.